Listed here is a single T cell receptor beta chain. The junction had 13 bases not matched to a gene; V was cut back by 9 bases and J by 3 bases. Germline CDR1 reads LNHDA; CDR2 reads SQIVND (reference sequence). The CDR3 runs 15 residues. Subjects aged 18 to 65 presented with newly diagnosed hyperthyroidism of less than 2 months' duration. It was RNA transcripts that yielded the amplified TCR beta CDR3 regions. TCR CDR3 underwent first-round RT-PCR with the HTBI primer set. TCRdb called the multiplex PCR reads again in MiXCR, with one record for every CDR3 protein. The sample has about 680,000 distinct CDR3 sequences, about 35% seen once; the top ten hold approximately 31%. This specimen belongs to a study of T cells in Graves' hyperthyroidism and ophthalmopathy.

The sample consisted of blood. The genes are TRBV19 and TRBJ1-2; 7 bases line up with TRBD1. The TCR comes from a woman aged 40 to 50 with Graves' hyperthyroidism. The CDR3 reads CASAEGDSGHYGYTF. CDR3 coding DNA: TGTGCCAGCGCGGAAGGGGACAGCGGCCACTATGGCTACACCTTC.